This TCR beta chain is from a study of memory CD4+ T cells and cytomegalovirus serostatus. As for the study in general: Donors were healthy Belgian adults, 10 or so CMV seropositive and about 24 seronegative.

Overall study findings and caveats: The CMV-associated TCR signature appears largely within the CD4+ memory repertoire. Each of fewer than 80 CMV-associated TCRbeta sequences occurred in one to five individuals.

Single viable CD3+CD4+CD8-CD45RO+ cells were sorted as the memory CD4+ T cells. CMV serostatus came from serum IgG against pp150, pp28, p38, p52. On this clone itself: Antigen unknown.

The length of the CDR3 is 12 residues. V dropped 3 bases and J dropped 4 bases, with 6 bases sitting between them. CDR1 and CDR2 (germline): LNHDA, SQIVND (reference sequence). The data were produced by immunoSEQ multiplex PCR, yet TCRdb's version contains in-frame clones alone and is incomplete. The table records under 55,000 clones, over 60% of them present only once. This receptor was obtained from an adult in good health and CMV-seropositive. Sequencing was performed on memory CD4+ T cells from blood. J is TRBJ1-2 and V is TRBV19; D is ambiguous. The chain's CDR3 is CASSIQTYGYTF. DNA of the CDR3: TGTGCCAGTAGTATCCAGACCTATGGCTACACCTTC. The whole variable domain, filled in from reference TRBV19 and TRBJ1-2, reads DGGITQSPKYLFRKEGQNVTLSCEQNLNHDAMYWYRQDPGQGLRLIYYSQIVNDFQKGDIAEGYSVSREKKESFPLTVTSAQKNPTAFYLCASSIQTYGYTFGSGTRLTVV.